This TCR beta chain was recovered during a study of beta chain features in type 1 diabetes. The study, taken as a whole, reports: There was a moderate but significant shortening of TCRB CDR3s in all four CD4+ subsets of Type 1 diabetes patients. Diminished insertions and augmented deletions at VDJ junctions characterized type 1 diabetes patients.

Expressed TCRB transcripts were sequenced, since all the RNA that had been isolated was reverse transcribed. Sequenced by immunoSEQ multiplex PCR; TCRdb stores in-frame clones only, minus some. Seen here are a few hundred thousand clones, about 16% observed once, and the top ten hold approximately 0.019%. Via CD45RO/CCR7/CD25/CD127/CD95/CD27, cells of the CD4+ naive, central memory, regulatory and stem cell-like memory subsets were sorted. In regard to this clone: Its specificity is unknown.

CDR3 length: 16 amino acids. Trimming took 4 bases from V and 6 from J, leaving 19 bases between them. Germline CDR1 is SGHTA and CDR2 is FQGNSA. The sequenced sample consisted of naive CD4+ T cells from blood. The rearrangement links TRBV7-2 to TRBJ2-1, with D tentatively TRBD1 (6 bases). This TCR was sampled from a woman between 18 and 30 years old in good health. CDR3 bases: TGTGCCAGCAGCTCCTTTCTAGGGACAAGAGGCAATGAGCAGTTCTTC. Its protein product is CASSSFLGTRGNEQFF.